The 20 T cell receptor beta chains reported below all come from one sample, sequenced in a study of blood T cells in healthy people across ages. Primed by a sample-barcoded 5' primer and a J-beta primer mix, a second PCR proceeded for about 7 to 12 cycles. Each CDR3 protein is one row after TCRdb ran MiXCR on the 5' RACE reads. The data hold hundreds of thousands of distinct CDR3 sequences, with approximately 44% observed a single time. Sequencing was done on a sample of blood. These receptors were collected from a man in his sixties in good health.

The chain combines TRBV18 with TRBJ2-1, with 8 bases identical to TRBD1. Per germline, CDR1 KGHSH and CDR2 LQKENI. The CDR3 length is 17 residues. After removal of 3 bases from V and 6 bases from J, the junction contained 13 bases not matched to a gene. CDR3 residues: CASSPTPGTGRVNEQFF. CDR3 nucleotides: TGTGCCAGCTCACCTACACCCGGGACAGGAAGGGTCAATGAGCAGTTCTTC.

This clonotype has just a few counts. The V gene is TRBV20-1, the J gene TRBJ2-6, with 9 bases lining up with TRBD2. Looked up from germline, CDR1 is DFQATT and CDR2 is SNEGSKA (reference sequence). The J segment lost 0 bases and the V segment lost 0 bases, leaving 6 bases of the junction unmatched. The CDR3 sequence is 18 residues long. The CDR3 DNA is TGCAGTGCTAGAGATAGGGTAGCGGGGGTCTCTGGGGCCAACGTCCTGACTTTC. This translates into CSARDRVAGVSGANVLTF.

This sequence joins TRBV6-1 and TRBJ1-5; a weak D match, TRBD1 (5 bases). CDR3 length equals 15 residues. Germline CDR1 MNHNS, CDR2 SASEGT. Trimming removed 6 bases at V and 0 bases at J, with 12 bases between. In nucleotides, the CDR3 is TGTGCCAGCAGCGCGATGACAGCTAGCAATCAGCCCCAGCATTTT. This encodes CASSAMTASNQPQHF.

In nucleotides, the CDR3 is TGTGCCAGCAGTGAAGCGTGGACAGGGGTTGTCTACAATGAGCAGTTCTTC. Translating gives CASSEAWTGVVYNEQFF. The chain links TRBV6-1 to TRBJ2-1; 9 bases match TRBD1. Trimming removed 0 bases from V and 3 bases from J; junction bases left unmatched: 6. The length of the CDR3 is 17 residues. In germline, CDR1 is MNHNS, CDR2 SASEGT.

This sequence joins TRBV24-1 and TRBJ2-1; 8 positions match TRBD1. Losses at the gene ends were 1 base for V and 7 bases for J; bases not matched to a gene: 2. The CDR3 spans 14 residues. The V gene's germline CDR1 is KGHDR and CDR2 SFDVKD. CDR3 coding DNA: TGTGCCACCAGTGATTTCTACAGGGGGAATGAGCAGTTCTTC. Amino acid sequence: CATSDFYRGNEQFF.

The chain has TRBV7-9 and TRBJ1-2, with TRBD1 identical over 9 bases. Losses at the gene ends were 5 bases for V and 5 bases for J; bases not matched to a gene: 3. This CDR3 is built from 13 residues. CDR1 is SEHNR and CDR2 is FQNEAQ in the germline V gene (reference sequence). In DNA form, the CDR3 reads TGTGCCAGCAGCGACGGGACAGGGTATGGCTACACCTTC. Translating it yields CASSDGTGYGYTF.

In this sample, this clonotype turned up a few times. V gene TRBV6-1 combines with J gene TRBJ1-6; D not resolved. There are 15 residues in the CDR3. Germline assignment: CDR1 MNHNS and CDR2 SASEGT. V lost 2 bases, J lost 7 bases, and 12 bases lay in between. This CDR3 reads CASSENFQRNSPLHF. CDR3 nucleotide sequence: TGTGCCAGCAGTGAAAACTTCCAACGAAATTCACCCCTCCACTTT.

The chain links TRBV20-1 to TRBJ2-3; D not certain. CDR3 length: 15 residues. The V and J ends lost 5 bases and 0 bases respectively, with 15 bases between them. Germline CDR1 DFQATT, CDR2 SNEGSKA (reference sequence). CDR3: CSAEEAATSTDTQYF. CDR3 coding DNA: TGCAGTGCTGAAGAGGCGGCGACTAGCACAGATACGCAGTATTTT.

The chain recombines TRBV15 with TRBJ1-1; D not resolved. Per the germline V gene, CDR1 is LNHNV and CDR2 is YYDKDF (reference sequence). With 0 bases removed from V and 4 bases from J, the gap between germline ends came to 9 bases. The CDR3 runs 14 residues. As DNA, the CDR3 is TGTGCCACCAGCAGAGATTTCAGGCGCACTGAAGCTTTCTTT. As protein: CATSRDFRRTEAFF.

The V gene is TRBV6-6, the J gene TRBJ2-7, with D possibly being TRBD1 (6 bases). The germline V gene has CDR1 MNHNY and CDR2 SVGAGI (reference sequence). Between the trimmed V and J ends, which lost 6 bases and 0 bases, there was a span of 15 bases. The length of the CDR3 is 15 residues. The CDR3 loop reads CASSPGRGFSYEQYF. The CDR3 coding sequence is TGTGCCAGCAGCCCAGGCAGGGGCTTCTCCTACGAGCAGTACTTC.

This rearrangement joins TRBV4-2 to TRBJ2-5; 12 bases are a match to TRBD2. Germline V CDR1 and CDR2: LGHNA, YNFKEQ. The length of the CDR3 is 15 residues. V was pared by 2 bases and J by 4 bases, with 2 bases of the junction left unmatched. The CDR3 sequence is CASSQLAGGLETQYF. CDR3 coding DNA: TGTGCCAGCAGCCAACTAGCGGGGGGGTTAGAGACCCAGTACTTC.

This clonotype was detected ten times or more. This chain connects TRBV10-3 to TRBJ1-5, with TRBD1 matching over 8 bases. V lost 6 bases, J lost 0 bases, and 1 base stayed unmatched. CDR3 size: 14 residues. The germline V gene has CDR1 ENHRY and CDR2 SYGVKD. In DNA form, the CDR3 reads TGTGCCATCAGGGACAGGGATAGCAATCAGCCCCAGCATTTT. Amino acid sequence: CAIRDRDSNQPQHF.

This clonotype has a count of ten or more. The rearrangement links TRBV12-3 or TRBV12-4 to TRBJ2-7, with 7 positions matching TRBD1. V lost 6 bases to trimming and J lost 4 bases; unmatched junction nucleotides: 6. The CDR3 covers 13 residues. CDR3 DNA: TGTGCCAGCAGCCTGGGACAGTATTACGAGCAGTACTTC. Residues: CASSLGQYYEQYF.

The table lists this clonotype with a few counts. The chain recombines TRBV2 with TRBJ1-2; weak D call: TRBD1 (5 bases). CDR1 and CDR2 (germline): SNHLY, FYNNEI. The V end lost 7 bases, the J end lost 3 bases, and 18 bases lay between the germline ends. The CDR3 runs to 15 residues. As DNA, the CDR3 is TGTGCCAGCATGGGCCAGGGAAGATTGTACTATGGCTACACCTTC. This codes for CASMGQGRLYYGYTF.

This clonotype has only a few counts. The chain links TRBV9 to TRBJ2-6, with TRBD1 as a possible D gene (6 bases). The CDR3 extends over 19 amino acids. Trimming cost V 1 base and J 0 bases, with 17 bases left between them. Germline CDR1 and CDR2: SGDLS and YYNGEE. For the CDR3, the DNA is TGTGCCAGCAGCGTATCGCAGGGGAACGCGATCTCTGGGGCCAACGTCCTGACTTTC. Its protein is CASSVSQGNAISGANVLTF.

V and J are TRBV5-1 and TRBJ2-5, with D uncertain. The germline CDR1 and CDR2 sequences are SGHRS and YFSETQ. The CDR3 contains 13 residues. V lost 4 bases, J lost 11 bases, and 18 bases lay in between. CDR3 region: CASSVGYHNEQYF. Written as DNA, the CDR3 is TGCGCCAGCAGCGTGGGATACCACAATGAGCAGTACTTC.

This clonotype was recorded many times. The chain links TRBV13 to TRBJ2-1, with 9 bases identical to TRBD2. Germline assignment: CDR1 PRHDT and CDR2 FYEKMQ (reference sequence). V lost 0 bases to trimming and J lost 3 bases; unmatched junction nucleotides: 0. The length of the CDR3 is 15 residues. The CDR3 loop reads CASSLGTSGYNEQFF. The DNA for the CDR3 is TGTGCCAGCAGCTTAGGGACTAGCGGCTACAATGAGCAGTTCTTC.

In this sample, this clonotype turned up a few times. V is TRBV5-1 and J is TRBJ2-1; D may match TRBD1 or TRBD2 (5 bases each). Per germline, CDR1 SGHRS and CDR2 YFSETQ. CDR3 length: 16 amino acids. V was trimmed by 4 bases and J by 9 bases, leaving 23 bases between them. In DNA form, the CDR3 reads TGCGCCAGCAGCGGGGGTGGGGGAGTCGCCGACAGTGAGCAGTTCTTC. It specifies CASSGGGGVADSEQFF.

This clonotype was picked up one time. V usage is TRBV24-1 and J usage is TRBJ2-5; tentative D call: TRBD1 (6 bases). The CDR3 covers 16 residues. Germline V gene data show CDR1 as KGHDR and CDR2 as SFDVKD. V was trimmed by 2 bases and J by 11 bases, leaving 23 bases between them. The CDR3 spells CATSDWRDRTNNEQYF. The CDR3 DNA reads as TGTGCCACCAGTGATTGGAGAGACAGGACGAACAATGAGCAGTACTTC.

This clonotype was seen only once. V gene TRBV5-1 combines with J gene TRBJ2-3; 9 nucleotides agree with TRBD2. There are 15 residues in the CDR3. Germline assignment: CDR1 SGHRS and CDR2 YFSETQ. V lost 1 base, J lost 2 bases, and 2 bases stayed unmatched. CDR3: CASSLPSGDTDTQYF. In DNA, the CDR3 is TGCGCCAGCAGCTTGCCTAGCGGGGACACAGATACGCAGTATTTT.